This T cell receptor (beta chain) was obtained from a study of T-cell memory formation after mild COVID-19. One entry per CDR3 protein, called by TCRdb with MiXCR from the 5' RACE reads. The sample includes around 470,000 distinct CDR3 sequences, around 20% of them seen just once. Losses at the gene ends were 6 bases for V and 1 base for J; bases not matched to a gene: 6. This CDR3 comprises 15 residues. The receptor comes from an adult woman who had mild COVID-19 (a few samples of this study predate the infection). Cell type and time point are not known. This chain uses TRBV12-3 or TRBV12-4 with TRBJ2-5; 9 positions agree with TRBD2. The sequencing input was PBMCs or a T cell subset sorted from them (not recorded which). CDR3 sequence (DNA): TGTGCCAGCAGAAGAGGACTAGCGACCCAAGAGACCCAGTACTTC. Protein sequence: CASRRGLATQETQYF.